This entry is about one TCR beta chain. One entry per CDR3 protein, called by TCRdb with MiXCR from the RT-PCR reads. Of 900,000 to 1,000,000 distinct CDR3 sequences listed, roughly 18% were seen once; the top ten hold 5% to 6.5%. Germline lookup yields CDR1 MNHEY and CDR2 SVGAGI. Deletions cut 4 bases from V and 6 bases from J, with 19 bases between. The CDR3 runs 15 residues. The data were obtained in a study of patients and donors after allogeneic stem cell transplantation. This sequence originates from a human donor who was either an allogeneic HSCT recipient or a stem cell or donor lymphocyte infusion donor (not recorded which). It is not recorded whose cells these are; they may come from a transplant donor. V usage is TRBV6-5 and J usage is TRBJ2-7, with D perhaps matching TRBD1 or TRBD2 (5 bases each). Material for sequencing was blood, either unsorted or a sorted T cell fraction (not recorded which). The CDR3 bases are TGTGCCAGCAGTTGGTGGGACGGTTCGCCTAGCGAGCAGTACTTC. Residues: CASSWWDGSPSEQYF.